One sample yielded the 28 T cell receptor beta chains listed below, sequenced in a study of blood T cell repertoires in COVID-19. Generated by immunoSEQ multiplex PCR, the TCRdb table keeps only in-frame clones and is missing some. The repertoire consists of just under 80,000 clones, with 88% occurring once and the leading ten covering approximately 45%. The sequenced sample consisted of peripheral blood. The receptors shown here come from a human donor in a cohort sampled during active COVID-19.

This chain connects TRBV7-2 to TRBJ2-7, with 7 bases fitting TRBD2. CDR3 length: 14 amino acids. Germline V gene sequence: CDR1 SGHTA, CDR2 FQGNSA. V lost 0 bases to trimming and J lost 2 bases; unmatched junction nucleotides: 1. The CDR3 DNA sequence: TGTGCCAGCAGCTTAGCGGGAGGGCCCTACGAGCAGTACTTC. It yields the protein CASSLAGGPYEQYF.

J is TRBJ1-6 and V is TRBV9; 7 positions match TRBD1. Per germline, CDR1 SGDLS and CDR2 YYNGEE. This CDR3 is built from 14 residues. Trimming cost V 4 bases and J 7 bases; bases outside gene matches: 5. CDR3 residues: CASSLRTGNSPLHF. In DNA, the CDR3 is TGTGCCAGCAGCCTCAGGACAGGCAATTCACCCCTCCACTTT.

The rearrangement uses TRBV9 and TRBJ2-1; 7 bases are shared with TRBD2. Looked up from germline, CDR1 is SGDLS and CDR2 is YYNGEE. CDR3 length equals 15 residues. The V gene end was trimmed by 3 bases and the J gene end by 5 bases; junction bases not matched to a gene: 8. CDR3 region: CASSASGIVDNEQFF. The CDR3 DNA reads as TGTGCCAGCAGCGCCAGCGGGATAGTCGACAATGAGCAGTTCTTC.

The genes are TRBV6-6 and TRBJ1-2, with 9 bases matching TRBD1. The CDR3 length is 14 residues. Germline loops: CDR1 MNHNY, CDR2 SVGAGI (reference sequence). Losses at the gene ends were 6 bases for V and 3 bases for J; bases not matched to a gene: 5. In DNA form, the CDR3 reads TGTGCCAGCAGAGCGGACAGGGGCTACTATGGCTACACCTTC. Its protein is CASRADRGYYGYTF.

The table lists this clone with a count of one. The chain uses TRBV19 and TRBJ1-3; 9 bases fit TRBD1. In germline, CDR1 is LNHDA, CDR2 SQIVND (reference sequence). The CDR3 length is 16 residues. V lost 5 bases and J lost 3; bases outside the gene matches: 8. This CDR3 reads CASSRGQGQIGNTIYF. The CDR3 nucleotides are TGTGCCAGTAGTCGGGGACAGGGACAGATTGGAAACACCATATATTTT.

V usage is TRBV5-1 and J usage is TRBJ2-3; weak D call: TRBD2 (5 bases). In germline, CDR1 is SGHRS, CDR2 YFSETQ. The CDR3 totals 15 residues. Trimming pared 0 bases from V and 0 bases from J, leaving 8 bases between. CDR3 sequence: CASSLAGRSTDTQYF. CDR3 in DNA: TGCGCCAGCAGCTTGGCGGGGAGAAGCACAGATACGCAGTATTTT. Full variable domain (missing parts from reference TRBV5-1 and TRBJ2-3): KAGVTQTPRYLIKTRGQQVTLSCSPISGHRSVSWYQQTPGQGLQFLFEYFSETQRNKGNFPGRFSGRQFSNSRSEMNVSTLELGDSALYLCASSLAGRSTDTQYFGPGTRLTVL.

The chain has TRBV11-3 and TRBJ2-3, with TRBD2 matching 7 bases. The CDR3 consists of 12 residues. Germline CDR1 reads SGHNT; CDR2 reads YENEEA. With 6 bases clipped from V and 4 bases from J, the junction kept 1 base outside the gene matches. The CDR3 region has the DNA TGTGCCAGCAGTCGGGGGGCAGATACGCAGTATTTT. As protein: CASSRGADTQYF.

This chain joins TRBV5-6 and TRBJ1-1, with TRBD1 as a possible D gene (6 bases). Trimming stripped 6 bases from V and 0 bases from J, with 12 bases between. The CDR3 runs to 14 residues. Germline lookup yields CDR1 SGHDT and CDR2 YYEEEE. Here the CDR3 reads CASNFDRMNTEAFF. The CDR3 DNA reads TGTGCCAGCAACTTCGACAGGATGAACACTGAAGCTTTCTTT.

In this sample, this clone turned up once. J is TRBJ2-2 and V is TRBV29-1; D possibly corresponds to TRBD1 (6 bases). Per germline, CDR1 SQVTM and CDR2 ANQGSEA. The CDR3 has 12 amino acids. V was trimmed by 4 bases and J by 5 bases, leaving 8 bases between them. CDR3 DNA: TGCAGCGTTGGACAGGCTACCGGGGAGCTGTTTTTT. It specifies CSVGQATGELFF.

The CDR3 loop reads CASSSHSGSTETQYF. The DNA for the CDR3 is TGTGCCAGCAGCTCCCATAGCGGGAGTACGGAGACCCAGTACTTC. V usage is TRBV5-6 and J usage is TRBJ2-5; 9 bases agree with TRBD2. V shed 3 bases and J 5 bases; nucleotides not matched to a gene: 8. The germline V gene has CDR1 SGHDT and CDR2 YYEEEE. CDR3 length: 15 amino acids.

This chain links TRBV3-1 (or the pseudogene TRBV3-2) with TRBJ2-3; D gene unclear. The CDR3 is 14 residues long. The V end lost 6 bases, the J end lost 0 bases, and 10 bases lay between the germline ends. The germline CDR1 and CDR2 sequences are LGHDT and YNNKEL (reference sequence). This chain's CDR3 is CASSHIASTDTQYF. The CDR3 nucleotides read TGTGCCAGCAGTCACATCGCTAGCACAGATACGCAGTATTTT.

The chain combines TRBV6-5 with TRBJ1-1; D not resolved. CDR1 is MNHEY, CDR2 SVGAGI, per germline. There are 15 residues in the CDR3. Trimming stripped 0 bases from V and 2 bases from J, with 10 bases between. The CDR3 loop reads CASSYSPQLNTEAFF. The CDR3, as DNA: TGTGCCAGCAGTTACTCCCCCCAGTTAAACACTGAAGCTTTCTTT.

This clone was counted a few times. CDR3 bases: TGTGCCAGCAGCTTTGGACAGGGTAGAAACACCGGGGAGCTGTTTTTT. It yields the protein CASSFGQGRNTGELFF. V gene TRBV5-5 combines with J gene TRBJ2-2; 8 bases fit TRBD1. The germline CDR1 and CDR2 sequences are SGHKS and YYEKEE (reference sequence). Trimming took 2 bases from V and 2 from J; bases not matched to a gene: 5. The CDR3 consists of 16 residues.

V is TRBV3-1 (or the pseudogene TRBV3-2) and J is TRBJ1-2, with D possibly matching TRBD1 (6 bases). This CDR3 has 14 amino acids. CDR1 is LGHDT and CDR2 is YNNKEL in the germline V gene (reference sequence). Trimming took 7 bases from V and 8 from J, leaving 20 bases between them. CDR3 in amino acids: CASTDAGGARGYTF. CDR3 sequence (DNA): TGTGCCAGCACCGACGCGGGGGGGGCGAGAGGCTACACCTTC.

The count of this clone is one. V and J are TRBV5-1 and TRBJ2-3; 10 bases map to TRBD2. Trimming removed 0 bases from V and 1 base from J; junction bases left unmatched: 5. Germline CDR1 and CDR2: SGHRS and YFSETQ. CDR3 length equals 17 residues. The CDR3 DNA reads as TGCGCCAGCAGCTTGGTTGCCGGGACTAGCGGCACAGATACGCAGTATTTT. Residues: CASSLVAGTSGTDTQYF. Complete variable domain (other parts from reference TRBV5-1 and TRBJ2-3): KAGVTQTPRYLIKTRGQQVTLSCSPISGHRSVSWYQQTPGQGLQFLFEYFSETQRNKGNFPGRFSGRQFSNSRSEMNVSTLELGDSALYLCASSLVAGTSGTDTQYFGPGTRLTVL.

The chain carries TRBV18 and TRBJ2-3; the D gene is possibly TRBD2 (6 bases). CDR1 KGHSH and CDR2 LQKENI come from the germline V gene. Trimming took off 6 bases at V and 6 bases at J, with 13 bases between the two ends. The CDR3 sequence is 13 residues long. The CDR3 loop reads CASSGTSLDTQYF. The CDR3 bases are TGTGCCAGCTCCGGCACTAGCCTTGATACGCAGTATTTT.

The V gene is TRBV10-3, the J gene TRBJ2-3, with 7 bases lining up with TRBD2. This CDR3 has 12 residues. Losses at the gene ends were 2 bases for V and 11 bases for J; bases not matched to a gene: 4. CDR1 ENHRY and CDR2 SYGVKD come from the germline V gene. CDR3 loop: CAISEPGLRQYF. The DNA of the CDR3 is TGTGCCATCAGTGAGCCGGGACTAAGGCAGTATTTT.

This chain uses TRBV24-1 with TRBJ2-7; TRBD2 aligns across 8 bases. This CDR3 has 16 residues. Trimming cost V 3 bases and J 2 bases; bases outside gene matches: 8. CDR1 and CDR2 from the germline V gene are KGHDR and SFDVKD. CDR3 nucleotide sequence: TGTGCCACCAGTGATAATCCGGGACTAGGGGCCTACGAGCAGTACTTC. Protein product: CATSDNPGLGAYEQYF.

The V gene is TRBV30, the J gene TRBJ1-1, with D perhaps TRBD1 (6 bases). Germline V CDR1 and CDR2: GTSNPN, SVGIG (reference sequence). The germline V and J ends were trimmed by 0 bases and 11 bases, with 16 bases remaining between them. The CDR3 is made up of 13 amino acids. This chain's CDR3 is CAWSVRAAGDAFF. DNA for the CDR3: TGTGCCTGGAGTGTAAGGGCAGCAGGGGATGCTTTCTTT.

This clone was detected once. This chain uses TRBV7-2 with TRBJ1-5; 7 nucleotides align to TRBD1. CDR1 is SGHTA and CDR2 is FQGNSA in the germline V gene. This CDR3 comprises 15 residues. Trimming removed 6 bases from V and 6 bases from J; junction bases left unmatched: 11. CDR3 protein: CASSLTGSLGQPQHF. The CDR3 region has the DNA TGTGCCAGCAGTTTGACAGGGTCCCTGGGTCAGCCCCAGCATTTT.

The chain couples TRBV5-1 to TRBJ2-5; D is undetermined. This CDR3 region has 12 residues. V dropped 3 bases and J dropped 5 bases, with 8 bases sitting between them. Germline CDR1 is SGHRS and CDR2 is YFSETQ. This CDR3 reads CASSSGMETQYF. The DNA of the CDR3 is TGCGCCAGCAGCTCAGGCATGGAGACCCAGTACTTC.

V and J are TRBV5-1 and TRBJ2-5, with 10 bases matching TRBD2. Trimming cost V 4 bases and J 3 bases; bases outside gene matches: 3. The CDR3 has 14 amino acids. CDR1 and CDR2 (germline): SGHRS, YFSETQ. As DNA, the CDR3 is TGCGCCAGCAGCGCAACTAGCGGGGAAGAGACCCAGTACTTC. It codes for CASSATSGEETQYF.

CDR3 amino acids: CATSRVFGAGLSTEAFF. CDR3 bases: TGTGCCACCAGCAGAGTTTTCGGAGCAGGACTTTCCACTGAAGCTTTCTTT. The V and J genes are TRBV15 and TRBJ1-1; D is unresolved. CDR1 LNHNV and CDR2 YYDKDF come from the germline V gene (reference sequence). The CDR3 runs 17 residues. V was shortened by 1 base and J by 4 bases, with 19 bases between the two germline ends.

Here the CDR3 reads CASSSTALLVDQPQHF. DNA for the CDR3: TGTGCCAGCAGCTCAACAGCCCTACTGGTCGATCAGCCCCAGCATTTT. The chain recombines TRBV5-8 with TRBJ1-5; D not certain. From germline, CDR1 is SGHTS and CDR2 YDEGEE. V lost 3 bases and J lost 5, with 18 bases in between. This CDR3 contains 16 residues. Drawing the rest from reference TRBV5-8 and TRBJ1-5, the complete variable domain is EAGVTQSPTHLIKTRGQQATLRCSPISGHTSVYWYQQALGLGLQFLLWYDEGEERNRGNFPPRFSGRQFPNYSSELNVNALELEDSALYLCASSSTALLVDQPQHFGDGTRLSIL.

The chain joins TRBV6-2 or TRBV6-3 to TRBJ1-4; D is unresolved. This CDR3 has 15 residues. In germline, CDR1 is MNHEY, CDR2 SVGEGT. Between the trimmed V and J ends, which lost 8 bases and 6 bases, there was a span of 19 bases. The CDR3 sequence is CASRPRTLRDEKLFF. For the CDR3, the DNA is TGTGCCAGCCGCCCCCGGACCCTGAGGGATGAAAAACTGTTTTTT.

V and J are TRBV7-3 and TRBJ2-1; 7 nucleotides align to TRBD2. The V and J ends lost 5 bases and 0 bases, in that order; junction bases with no gene match: 4. Germline V gene data show CDR1 as SGHTA and CDR2 as FQGTGA. This CDR3 has 15 residues. The CDR3 loop reads CASSPREGSYNEQFF. CDR3 DNA: TGTGCCAGCAGCCCCAGGGAGGGCTCCTACAATGAGCAGTTCTTC.

The J gene is TRBJ2-5, the V gene TRBV7-2, with D possibly being TRBD1 (6 bases). The V gene's germline CDR1 is SGHTA and CDR2 FQGNSA. The germline V and J ends were trimmed by 1 base and 1 base, with 10 bases remaining between them. This CDR3 is 15 amino acids long. CDR3 sequence: CASSLVGGSQETQYF. In DNA, the CDR3 is TGTGCCAGCAGCTTAGTAGGGGGTAGCCAAGAGACCCAGTACTTC.

The gene calls are TRBV15 and TRBJ2-3, with a possible D match to TRBD2 (6 bases). The ends were cut back, 1 base at V and 0 bases at J, with 11 bases in the middle. Germline lookup yields CDR1 LNHNV and CDR2 YYDKDF (reference sequence). The CDR3 sequence is 16 residues long. The CDR3 region is CATSRGMSGSTDTQYF. For the CDR3, the DNA is TGTGCCACCAGCAGAGGAATGAGCGGGAGCACAGATACGCAGTATTTT.